The rows below give T cell receptor beta chains drawn from one sample of a study of technical replicates of blood from a handful of donors. Assay used: immunoSEQ multiplex PCR; TCRdb lists only in-frame clones, some missing. The sample carries tens of thousands of clones, nearly 90% recorded once. Sequenced material: PBMCs. Receptors were obtained from a human donor in good health. Some clones in this sample may be carry-over from other donors' samples. CDR3s include the opening cysteine and the closing phenylalanine or tryptophan. D genes are given only for firm matches. Not every row has a clone size; where given, it reads once, few, many or a size class.

j_call | cdr3_length | d_call | v_call | clone_size | cdr3_aa | cdr3_nt
TRBJ2-7 | 15 | TRBD2 | TRBV4-3 | . | CASSRQLAGGNEQYF | TGCGCCAGCAGCCGTCAACTGGCGGGAGGCAATGAGCAGTACTTC
TRBJ2-1 | 13 | . | TRBV29-1 | . | CSVMTGSYNEQFF | TGCAGCGTGATGACGGGCTCCTACAATGAGCAGTTCTTC
TRBJ2-6 | 21 | TRBD1 | TRBV4-2 | . | CASSQADREFEGTSGANVLTF | TGTGCCAGCAGCCAAGCAGACAGGGAATTCGAGGGAACCTCTGGGGCCAACGTCCTGACTTTC
TRBJ2-7 | 14 | . | TRBV27 | . | CASSLLGGFAEQYF | TGTGCCAGCAGTTTATTAGGGGGTTTCGCCGAGCAGTACTTC
TRBJ1-5 | 16 | . | TRBV27 | . | CASSLSRQISNQPQHF | TGTGCCAGCAGTTTATCTCGACAGATCAGCAATCAGCCCCAGCATTTT
TRBJ1-2 | 15 | . | TRBV5-1 | once | CASSQYTGGGYGYTF | TGCGCCAGCAGCCAATACACCGGCGGGGGCTATGGCTACACCTTC
TRBJ2-7 | 15 | . | TRBV6-5 | . | CASSPPRVGPGEQYF | TGTGCCAGCAGCCCCCCCCGTGTTGGTCCGGGCGAGCAGTACTTC
TRBJ2-4 | 17 | . | TRBV7-8 | . | CASSLVGALLAKNIQYF | TGTGCCAGCAGCTTAGTCGGAGCCCTCCTAGCCAAAAACATTCAGTACTTC
TRBJ2-1 | 14 | . | TRBV4-3 | . | CASSPERSSVGQFF | TGCGCCAGCAGCCCAGAGAGAAGTTCGGTCGGGCAGTTCTTC
TRBJ1-2 | 13 | . | TRBV12-1 | . | CASSSCGQYGYTF | TGTGCCAGCAGCTCTTGCGGACAGTATGGCTACACCTTC
TRBJ1-6 | 16 | . | TRBV6-5 | . | CASSYTTGSYNSPLHF | TGTGCCAGCAGTTACACCACAGGCTCCTATAATTCACCCCTCCACTTT
TRBJ1-1 | 15 | . | TRBV7-9 | few | CASSLMEGRNTEAFF | TGTGCCAGCAGCTTAATGGAGGGGAGAAACACTGAAGCTTTCTTT
TRBJ2-2 | 17 | TRBD1 | TRBV7-2 | . | CASSLGGLGQVVGELFF | TGTGCCAGCAGCTTAGGGGGCCTTGGACAGGTGGTCGGGGAGCTGTTTTTT
TRBJ2-5 | 18 | . | TRBV7-8 | once | CASSSNRSPGLWPETQYF | TGTGCCAGCAGCTCCAACCGCTCACCGGGACTCTGGCCAGAGACCCAGTACTTC
TRBJ2-1 | 17 | . | TRBV7-2 | . | CASSGRRAGATYNEQFF | TGTGCCAGCAGCGGACGACGCGCGGGGGCCACCTACAATGAGCAGTTCTTC
TRBJ1-3 | 14 | TRBD1 | TRBV7-9 | many | CASSWGQTGNTIYF | TGTGCCAGCAGCTGGGGACAGACGGGAAACACCATATATTTT
TRBJ1-4 | 15 | TRBD1 | TRBV2 | . | CASTRDRVSNEKLFF | TGTGCCAGCACCCGAGACAGGGTATCTAATGAAAAACTGTTTTTT
TRBJ1-3 | 13 | . | TRBV5-6 | . | CASSLPGSYTIYF | TGTGCCAGCAGCTTGCCAGGGTCTTACACCATATATTTT
TRBJ2-7 | 15 | . | TRBV5-6 | . | CASTHRSRGGYEQYF | TGTGCCAGCACTCATAGGTCGAGGGGGGGGTACGAGCAGTACTTC
TRBJ2-5 | 15 | TRBD2 | TRBV7-8 | . | CASRGGTGVKETQYF | TGTGCCAGCCGGGGAGGGACGGGAGTAAAAGAGACCCAGTACTTC
TRBJ2-1 | 11 | . | TRBV27 | . | CASSGPGGHFF | TGTGCCAGCAGCGGACCAGGGGGGCATTTCTTC
TRBJ1-4 | 15 | TRBD1 | TRBV6-5 | . | CASSYGDRDNEKLFF | TGTGCCAGCAGTTACGGGGACAGGGATAATGAAAAACTGTTTTTT
TRBJ2-2 | 14 | . | TRBV7-3 | . | CASSLEAGTGELFF | TGTGCCAGCAGCTTAGAGGCAGGGACCGGGGAGCTGTTTTTT
TRBJ1-2 | 16 | TRBD1 | TRBV15 | once | CATSRESRRGLYGYTF | TGTGCCACCAGCAGAGAGTCGAGAAGGGGGCTGTATGGCTACACCTTC
TRBJ1-3 | 15 | TRBD1 | TRBV30 | . | CAWSGDRGHGNTIYF | TGTGCCTGGAGCGGGGACAGGGGGCATGGAAACACCATATATTTT
TRBJ2-7 | 14 | TRBD2 | TRBV5-4 | . | CASSLASGRVEQYF | TGTGCCAGCAGCTTGGCTAGCGGGAGGGTCGAGCAGTACTTC
TRBJ1-1 | 16 | . | TRBV11-2 | once | CASSPGVGSMNTEAFF | TGTGCCAGCAGCCCGGGGGTCGGCTCCATGAACACTGAAGCTTTCTTT
TRBJ1-2 | 12 | . | TRBV19 | few | CASGKQGYGYTF | TGTGCCAGTGGGAAACAGGGCTATGGCTACACCTTC
TRBJ2-5 | 15 | TRBD2 | TRBV13 | . | CASSLLAGGWETQYF | TGTGCCAGCAGCCTACTAGCGGGGGGCTGGGAGACCCAGTACTTC
TRBJ1-1 | 15 | . | TRBV2 | . | CASSPTGQFNTEAFF | TGTGCCAGCAGCCCCACTGGGCAGTTCAACACTGAAGCTTTCTTT
TRBJ2-3 | 15 | . | TRBV7-2 | . | CASTLGGRGTDTQYF | TGTGCCAGCACCCTCGGGGGGCGGGGCACAGATACGCAGTATTTT
TRBJ2-5 | 14 | TRBD2 | TRBV4-2 | . | CASGDGLAAETQYF | TGTGCCAGCGGGGACGGGCTAGCGGCGGAGACCCAGTACTTC
TRBJ1-2 | 12 | . | TRBV29-1 | once | CSVEGADYGYTF | TGCAGCGTTGAAGGGGCAGACTATGGCTACACCTTC
TRBJ2-1 | 14 | TRBD2 | TRBV6-1 | . | CASLAGGPYNEQFF | TGTGCCAGCCTTGCGGGGGGGCCCTACAATGAGCAGTTCTTC
TRBJ2-2 | 14 | . | TRBV7-3 | once | CASSWGPNTGELFF | TGTGCCAGTAGTTGGGGCCCGAACACCGGGGAGCTGTTTTTT
TRBJ2-7 | 14 | . | TRBV19 | . | CASSIVTDSYEQYF | TGTGCCAGTAGTATAGTTACAGACTCCTACGAGCAGTACTTC
TRBJ1-2 | 14 | . | TRBV7-2 | . | CASSLFPANYGYTF | TGTGCCAGCAGCTTATTCCCGGCTAACTATGGCTACACCTTC
TRBJ2-3 | 14 | . | TRBV7-9 | . | CASSLSQSTDTQYF | TGTGCCAGCAGCTTATCACAGAGCACAGATACGCAGTATTTT
TRBJ1-4 | 15 | TRBD1 | TRBV7-8 | . | CASSHRQGGDEKLFF | TGTGCCAGCAGCCATCGACAGGGCGGGGATGAAAAACTGTTTTTT
TRBJ2-7 | 17 | TRBD2 | TRBV7-2 | . | CASSTFFPRGGSYEQYF | TGTGCCAGCAGCACGTTTTTCCCCCGGGGGGGTAGTTACGAGCAGTACTTC
TRBJ2-1 | 13 | TRBD2 | TRBV7-3 | . | CASSLMDSGEQFF | TGTGCCAGCAGCTTAATGGATAGCGGGGAGCAGTTCTTC
TRBJ1-2 | 15 | TRBD1 | TRBV14 | . | CASSPRDSLNYGYTF | TGTGCCAGCAGCCCCCGGGACAGCTTGAACTATGGCTACACCTTC
TRBJ1-6 | 13 | . | TRBV30 | . | CAWESSYNSPLHF | TGTGCCTGGGAGAGCTCCTATAATTCACCCCTCCACTTT
TRBJ2-7 | 19 | TRBD2 | TRBV9 | few | CASSGPVGGRANPSNEQYF | TGTGCCAGCAGCGGTCCGGTCGGCGGGAGGGCGAATCCGAGTAACGAGCAGTACTTC